These 27 T cell receptor beta chains share one sample of origin, sequenced in a study of control samples from healthy donors and cancer patients. This table comes from immunoSEQ multiplex PCR, and its TCRdb copy is limited to in-frame clones, with some not included. The sample consists of fewer than 110,000 clones, around 89% of them appearing once. Material: PBMCs. The receptors originated from a man aged 55 to 69 with lung cancer.

The count of this clone is one. J is TRBJ2-5 and V is TRBV9; D possibly matches TRBD1 or TRBD2 (5 bases each). In germline, CDR1 is SGDLS, CDR2 YYNGEE. V gave up 2 bases and J gave up 4 bases, with 15 bases separating them. The CDR3 covers 15 residues. The CDR3 reads CASSVGTPVGETQYF. The CDR3 DNA reads as TGTGCCAGCAGCGTGGGGACCCCTGTGGGAGAGACCCAGTACTTC.

The chain recombines TRBV9 with TRBJ1-6; tentatively, D is TRBD1 (6 bases). With 7 bases removed from V and 0 bases from J, the gap between germline ends came to 14 bases. The CDR3 loop spans 16 amino acids. Germline CDR1 is SGDLS and CDR2 is YYNGEE. CDR3 loop: CASRGTGSSYNSPLHF. The CDR3 bases are TGTGCCAGCCGCGGCACAGGGAGCTCCTATAATTCACCCCTCCACTTT.

The count of this clone is one. The chain is built from TRBV4-1 and TRBJ2-4, with D perhaps being TRBD1 or TRBD2 (6 bases each). The CDR3 length is 16 residues. Germline V gene sequence: CDR1 MGHRA, CDR2 YSYEKL. V was shortened by 1 base and J by 1 base, with 11 bases between the two germline ends. CDR3 in amino acids: CASSQVPGAAKNIQYF. CDR3 nucleotide sequence: TGCGCCAGCAGCCAAGTGCCGGGGGCTGCCAAAAACATTCAGTACTTC.

This rearrangement joins TRBV5-5 to TRBJ1-1, with 9 bases that match TRBD1. This CDR3 contains 16 residues. The junction had 12 bases not matched to a gene; V was cut back by 4 bases and J by 5 bases. CDR1 is SGHKS, CDR2 YYEKEE, per germline (reference sequence). This chain's CDR3 is CASSPRQTGGWTEAFF. The CDR3 DNA sequence: TGTGCCAGCAGCCCTCGGCAGACAGGGGGGTGGACTGAAGCTTTCTTT.

The chain links TRBV6-5 to TRBJ1-2; 10 nucleotides agree with TRBD1. From germline, CDR1 is MNHEY and CDR2 SVGAGI. V gave up 4 bases and J gave up 4 bases; unmatched junction bases: 9. This CDR3 is 16 amino acids long. The CDR3 sequence is CASSSSGTGVGYGYTF. Written as DNA, the CDR3 is TGTGCCAGCAGTTCTTCCGGGACAGGGGTTGGCTATGGCTACACCTTC.

The V call is TRBV18, the J call TRBJ1-1; perhaps TRBD1 as D (6 bases). Trimming left V 5 bases short and J 0 bases short, with 13 bases between. CDR3 size: 15 residues. The germline gives CDR1 KGHSH, CDR2 LQKENI. The CDR3 is CASSSSGGLNTEAFF. CDR3 sequence (DNA): TGTGCCAGCTCATCCTCTGGGGGCTTGAACACTGAAGCTTTCTTT.

The V call is TRBV5-1, the J call TRBJ1-6, with a weak D call TRBD1 (5 bases). This CDR3 comprises 16 residues. CDR1 is SGHRS and CDR2 is YFSETQ in the germline V gene. Trimming took 0 bases from V and 8 from J, leaving 15 bases between them. The CDR3 reads CASSLAGVKGHSPLHF. CDR3 DNA: TGCGCCAGCAGCTTGGCTGGAGTAAAGGGACATTCACCCCTCCACTTT.

The chain has TRBV6-5 and TRBJ2-7; weak D call: TRBD1 (5 bases). CDR3 size: 15 residues. Germline V CDR1 and CDR2: MNHEY, SVGAGI. The ends were cut back, 6 bases at V and 2 bases at J, with 17 bases in the middle. CDR3 nucleotide sequence: TGTGCCAGCAGAATCGGACAAGGCGAGGCCTACGAGCAGTACTTC. It is translated as CASRIGQGEAYEQYF.

The chain carries TRBV6-1 and TRBJ1-1; 7 nucleotides agree with TRBD1. The CDR3 has 15 amino acids. Trimming removed 3 bases from V and 3 bases from J; junction bases left unmatched: 7. Germline CDR1 and CDR2: MNHNS and SASEGT. Here the CDR3 reads CASSEALTGDTEAFF. DNA for the CDR3: TGTGCCAGCAGTGAGGCCCTTACAGGGGACACTGAAGCTTTCTTT.

The J gene is TRBJ1-2, the V gene TRBV5-1; tentatively, D is TRBD1 (5 bases). The CDR3 is 15 amino acids. V was pared by 4 bases and J by 4 bases, with 17 bases between. CDR1 and CDR2 (germline): SGHRS, YFSETQ. The CDR3 loop is CASSRGLDPSYGYTF. In DNA, the CDR3 is TGCGCCAGCAGCAGGGGTTTGGATCCCTCCTATGGCTACACCTTC.

The CDR3 DNA follows: TGTGCCAGCAGCCAACTCCCCGACACAGATACGCAGTATTTT. It is translated as CASSQLPDTDTQYF. The gene calls are TRBV14 and TRBJ2-3; D is uncertain. Trimming removed 2 bases from V and 2 bases from J, with 8 bases in between. The CDR3 length is 14 residues. Per germline, CDR1 SGHDN and CDR2 FVKESK.

This clone was counted a few times. The chain uses TRBV5-4 and TRBJ2-3; D remains ambiguous. This CDR3 spans 12 amino acids. Trimming pared 4 bases from V and 3 bases from J, leaving 6 bases between. CDR1 SGHNT and CDR2 YYREEE come from the germline V gene (reference sequence). CDR3 protein: CASSPETDTQYF. CDR3 nucleotides: TGTGCCAGCAGCCCGGAGACAGATACGCAGTATTTT.

The CDR3 loop is CASSQAAAGGYTF. The CDR3 DNA is TGTGCCAGCAGCCAAGCAGCCGCGGGTGGCTACACCTTC. The chain couples TRBV3-1 (or the pseudogene TRBV3-2) to TRBJ1-2; D is unclear. This CDR3 contains 13 residues. The V gene lost 1 base and the J gene lost 7 bases, with 10 bases spanning the gap. Looked up from germline, CDR1 is LGHDT and CDR2 is YNNKEL (reference sequence).

The J gene is TRBJ2-1, the V gene TRBV5-1, with D perhaps TRBD1 (5 bases). The CDR3 spans 15 residues. Per the germline V gene, CDR1 is SGHRS and CDR2 is YFSETQ. V gave up 4 bases and J gave up 5 bases, with 16 bases separating them. The CDR3 nucleotides read TGCGCCAGCAGCCCCGGTTGGCAGGGTCACAATGAGCAGTTCTTC. It yields the protein CASSPGWQGHNEQFF.

This chain links TRBV19 with TRBJ2-4; a weak D match, TRBD1 (6 bases). From germline, CDR1 is LNHDA and CDR2 SQIVND (reference sequence). The V end was cut by 4 bases, the J end by 3 bases, with 10 bases between. The CDR3 extends over 14 amino acids. CDR3 sequence reads: CASSTGAGKNIQYF. CDR3 sequence (DNA): TGTGCCAGTAGTACAGGGGCTGGCAAAAACATTCAGTACTTC. The whole variable domain, filled in from reference TRBV19 and TRBJ2-4, reads DGGITQSPKYLFRKEGQNVTLSCEQNLNHDAMYWYRQDPGQGLRLIYYSQIVNDFQKGDIAEGYSVSREKKESFPLTVTSAQKNPTAFYLCASSTGAGKNIQYFGAGTRLSVL.

J is TRBJ2-2 and V is TRBV2; 10 bases match TRBD2. V dropped 5 bases and J dropped 5; count of bases not matched to a gene: 2. CDR3 length: 14 residues. Germline V gene sequence: CDR1 SNHLY, CDR2 FYNNEI. The CDR3 is CASSRTSGTGELFF. The CDR3 bases are TGTGCCAGCAGTAGGACTAGCGGAACCGGGGAGCTGTTTTTT.

The gene calls are TRBV11-2 and TRBJ2-5; 13 nucleotides line up with TRBD2. Germline-derived CDR1 and CDR2 are SGHAT and FQNNGV. The CDR3 is 14 residues long. V gave up 6 bases and J gave up 5 bases; unmatched junction bases: 3. CDR3 DNA sequence: TGTGCCAGCAGACCACTAGCGGGGGGGGAGACCCAGTACTTC. Its translation is CASRPLAGGETQYF.

This clone was recorded only once. V is TRBV9 and J is TRBJ2-7, with D maybe TRBD1 (6 bases). The CDR3 contains 15 residues. The V and J ends lost 4 bases and 4 bases respectively, with 18 bases between them. Germline V gene sequence: CDR1 SGDLS, CDR2 YYNGEE. CDR3 residues: CASSSAVTGTYEQYF. In DNA form, the CDR3 reads TGTGCCAGCAGCTCTGCAGTGACAGGCACATACGAGCAGTACTTC.

The gene calls are TRBV20-1 and TRBJ2-1; D gene uncertain. V gave up 1 base and J gave up 15 bases, with 13 bases separating them. Germline CDR1 is DFQATT and CDR2 is SNEGSKA (reference sequence). CDR3 size: 11 residues. The CDR3 protein is CSARGPGRRFF. The DNA for the CDR3 is TGCAGTGCTAGAGGCCCCGGTAGACGGTTCTTC.

This chain uses TRBV2 with TRBJ1-3; tentatively, D is TRBD1 (5 bases). Germline CDR1 is SNHLY and CDR2 is FYNNEI. This CDR3 is built from 14 residues. Between the trimmed V and J ends, which lost 4 bases and 1 base, there was a span of 8 bases. In DNA form, the CDR3 reads TGTGCCAGCAGTGGGGACTTTTCTGGAAACACCATATATTTT. Translation gives CASSGDFSGNTIYF. Supplemented by reference TRBV2 and TRBJ1-3, the full variable domain reads EPEVTQTPSHQVTQMGQEVILRCVPISNHLYFYWYRQILGQKVEFLVSFYNNEISEKSEIFDDQFSVERPDGSNFTLKIRSTKLEDSAMYFCASSGDFSGNTIYFGEGSWLTVV.

This chain joins TRBV7-9 and TRBJ1-2; the match to TRBD1 covers 7 bases. The CDR3 runs to 14 residues. The J segment lost 2 bases and the V segment lost 1 base, leaving 1 base of the junction unmatched. The germline CDR1 and CDR2 sequences are SEHNR and FQNEAQ (reference sequence). The DNA for the CDR3 is TGTGCCAGCAGCTTAGGGGACAGCAACTATGGCTACACCTTC. Translation: CASSLGDSNYGYTF.

This sequence joins TRBV4-2 and TRBJ1-1; D ambiguous. This CDR3 comprises 15 residues. The germline V gene encodes CDR1 LGHNA and CDR2 YNFKEQ. Trimming left V 4 bases short and J 11 bases short, with 23 bases between. The CDR3 DNA reads as TGTGCCAGCAGCCGTATAAGATGGCGGCTGGTGGAGGCTTTCTTT. This encodes CASSRIRWRLVEAFF.

This clone came up once. The V call is TRBV24-1, the J call TRBJ2-5; D perhaps matches TRBD1 (6 bases). The CDR3 length is 16 residues. Germline values: CDR1 KGHDR, CDR2 SFDVKD. Trimming cost V 2 bases and J 5 bases, with 17 bases left between them. The CDR3 protein is CATSDSGQGMEETQYF. For the CDR3, the DNA is TGTGCCACCAGTGATTCGGGACAAGGGATGGAGGAGACCCAGTACTTC.

The V call is TRBV7-3, the J call TRBJ1-1; no definite D call. The CDR3 is 14 residues long. CDR1 and CDR2 (germline): SGHTA, FQGTGA. V gave up 5 bases and J gave up 2 bases, with 12 bases separating them. CDR3 DNA sequence: TGTGCCAGCAGCCTGGCCCACGGAAACACTGAAGCTTTCTTT. It yields the protein CASSLAHGNTEAFF.

This chain links TRBV27 with TRBJ1-5, with D tentatively TRBD1 (5 bases). CDR1 MNHEY and CDR2 SMNVEV come from the germline V gene (reference sequence). The ends were cut back, 7 bases at V and 4 bases at J, with 8 bases in the middle. CDR3 length equals 12 residues. CDR3 bases: TGTGCCAGCAAAAAGGGGAATCAGCCCCAGCATTTT. Translation gives CASKKGNQPQHF.

This clone was observed a single time. The chain has TRBV7-8 and TRBJ2-7; D gene unclear. Germline V lookup: CDR1 SGHVS, CDR2 FQNEAQ. The CDR3 runs to 12 residues. V was cut by 8 bases and J by 1 base, with 9 bases left in between. The DNA for the CDR3 is TGTGCCAGCGGCATATGGTCCTACGAGCAGTACGTC. Amino acids: CASGIWSYEQYV.

V is TRBV27 and J is TRBJ1-2; 9 bases line up with TRBD1. V was pared by 2 bases and J by 4 bases, with 5 bases of the junction left unmatched. Germline V gene lookup returns CDR1 MNHEY and CDR2 SMNVEV (reference sequence). This CDR3 comprises 15 residues. The CDR3, as DNA: TGTGCCAGCAGTTTAGGGACAGGGAAGGCCTATGGCTACACCTTC. Its protein is CASSLGTGKAYGYTF.